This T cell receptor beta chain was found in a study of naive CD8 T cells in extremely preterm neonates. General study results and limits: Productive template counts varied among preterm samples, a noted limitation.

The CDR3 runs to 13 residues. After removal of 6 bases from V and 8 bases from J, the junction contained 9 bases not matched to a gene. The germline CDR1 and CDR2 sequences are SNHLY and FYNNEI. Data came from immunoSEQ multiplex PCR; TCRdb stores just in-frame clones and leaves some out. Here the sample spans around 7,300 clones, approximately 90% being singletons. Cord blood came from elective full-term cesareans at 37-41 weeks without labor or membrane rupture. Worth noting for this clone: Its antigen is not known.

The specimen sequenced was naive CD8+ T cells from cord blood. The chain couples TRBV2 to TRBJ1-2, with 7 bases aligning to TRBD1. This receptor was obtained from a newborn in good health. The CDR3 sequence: CASSPLTGQGYTF. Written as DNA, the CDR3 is TGTGCCAGCAGCCCCCTGACAGGGCAAGGCTACACCTTC.